The source of this TCR beta chain is a study of T cell changes during pregnancy in multiple sclerosis. Clones were sequenced by immunoSEQ multiplex PCR, and TCRdb holds only the in-frame ones, with some missing. The table shows around 69,000 clones, with about nine tenths occurring only once. In its sample, this clone was seen a few times. The source of this sequence is a female donor in good health, enrolled as a control in a pregnancy study. The sample consisted of peripheral blood, taken in the second trimester of pregnancy.

The CDR3 sequence is CASSVVGVGGYTF. In DNA, the CDR3 is TGTGCCAGCAGTGTTGTAGGGGTGGGGGGCTACACCTTC. The chain recombines TRBV2 with TRBJ1-2; tentative D call: TRBD1 (5 bases). The CDR3 runs to 13 residues. The germline gives CDR1 SNHLY, CDR2 FYNNEI. V was clipped by 4 bases and J by 8 bases, with 14 bases between them.